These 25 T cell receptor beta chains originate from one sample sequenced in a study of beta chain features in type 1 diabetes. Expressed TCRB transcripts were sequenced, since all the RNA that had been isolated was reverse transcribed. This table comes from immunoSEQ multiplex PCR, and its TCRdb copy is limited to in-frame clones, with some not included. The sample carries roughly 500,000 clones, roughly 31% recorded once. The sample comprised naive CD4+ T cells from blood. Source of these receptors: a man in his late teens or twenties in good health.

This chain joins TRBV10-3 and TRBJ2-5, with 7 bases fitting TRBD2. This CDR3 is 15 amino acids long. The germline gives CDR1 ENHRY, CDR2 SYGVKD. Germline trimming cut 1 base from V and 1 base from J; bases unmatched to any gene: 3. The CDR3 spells CAISEWGGRQETQYF. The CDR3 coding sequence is TGTGCCATCAGTGAGTGGGGGGGTCGCCAAGAGACCCAGTACTTC.

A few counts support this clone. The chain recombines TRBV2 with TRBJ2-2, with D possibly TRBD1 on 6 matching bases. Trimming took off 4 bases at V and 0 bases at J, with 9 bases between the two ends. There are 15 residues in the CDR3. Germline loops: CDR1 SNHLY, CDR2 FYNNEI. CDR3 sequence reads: CASSGRGPNTGELFF. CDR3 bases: TGTGCCAGCAGTGGCAGGGGCCCGAACACCGGGGAGCTGTTTTTT.

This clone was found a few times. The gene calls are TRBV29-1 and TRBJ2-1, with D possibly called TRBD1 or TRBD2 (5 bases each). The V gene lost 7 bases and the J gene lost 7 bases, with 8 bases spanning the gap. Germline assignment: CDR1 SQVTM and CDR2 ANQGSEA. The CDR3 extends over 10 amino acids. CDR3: CSAGTNEQFF. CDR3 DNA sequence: TGCAGCGCCGGGACGAATGAGCAGTTCTTC.

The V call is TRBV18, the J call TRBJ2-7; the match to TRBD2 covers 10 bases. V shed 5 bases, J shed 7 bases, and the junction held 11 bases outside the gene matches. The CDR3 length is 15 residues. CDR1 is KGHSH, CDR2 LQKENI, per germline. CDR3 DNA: TGTGCCAGCTCATTATTAGCGGGAGGTTCGGGGGAGCAGTACTTC. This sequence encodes CASSLLAGGSGEQYF.

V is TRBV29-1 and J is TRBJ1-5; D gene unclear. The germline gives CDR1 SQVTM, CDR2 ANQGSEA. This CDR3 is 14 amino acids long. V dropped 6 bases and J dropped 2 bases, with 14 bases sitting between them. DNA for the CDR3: TGCAGCGTCGAACCGACCCCGGGCAATCAGCCCCAGCATTTT. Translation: CSVEPTPGNQPQHF.

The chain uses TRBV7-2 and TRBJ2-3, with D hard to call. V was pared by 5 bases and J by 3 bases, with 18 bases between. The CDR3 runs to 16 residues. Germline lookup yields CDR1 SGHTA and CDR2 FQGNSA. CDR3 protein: CASSPTRSLRTDTQYF. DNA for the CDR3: TGTGCCAGCAGCCCGACCCGCTCTCTAAGGACAGATACGCAGTATTTT.

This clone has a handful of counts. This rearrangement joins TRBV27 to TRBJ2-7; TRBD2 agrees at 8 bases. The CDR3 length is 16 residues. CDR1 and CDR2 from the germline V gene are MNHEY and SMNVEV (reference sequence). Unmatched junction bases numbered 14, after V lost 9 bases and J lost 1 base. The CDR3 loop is CASSRLASGPSYEQYF. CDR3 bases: TGTGCCAGTTCTAGATTAGCTAGCGGGCCTTCCTACGAGCAGTACTTC.

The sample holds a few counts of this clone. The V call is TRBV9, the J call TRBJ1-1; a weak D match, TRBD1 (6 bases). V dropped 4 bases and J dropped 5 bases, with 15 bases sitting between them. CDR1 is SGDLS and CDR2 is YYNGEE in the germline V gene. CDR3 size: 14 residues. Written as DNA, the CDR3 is TGTGCCAGCAGCCCCTCAGGGGTCGGTACTGAAGCTTTCTTT. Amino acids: CASSPSGVGTEAFF.

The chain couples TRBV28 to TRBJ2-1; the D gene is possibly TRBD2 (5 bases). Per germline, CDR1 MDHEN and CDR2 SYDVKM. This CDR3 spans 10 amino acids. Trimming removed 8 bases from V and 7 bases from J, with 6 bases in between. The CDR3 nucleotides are TGTGCCAGCGAGCGGAATGAGCAGTTCTTC. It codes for CASERNEQFF.

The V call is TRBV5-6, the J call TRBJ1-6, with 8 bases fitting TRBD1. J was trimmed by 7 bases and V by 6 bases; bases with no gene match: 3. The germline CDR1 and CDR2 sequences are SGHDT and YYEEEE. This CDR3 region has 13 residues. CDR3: CASTGQGNSPLHF. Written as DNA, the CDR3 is TGTGCCAGCACCGGACAGGGAAATTCACCCCTCCACTTT.

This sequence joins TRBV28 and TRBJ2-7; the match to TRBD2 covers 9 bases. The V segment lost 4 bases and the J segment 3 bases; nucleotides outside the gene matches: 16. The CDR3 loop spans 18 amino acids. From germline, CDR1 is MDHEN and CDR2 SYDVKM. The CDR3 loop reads CASSSPAGGTRLFYEQYF. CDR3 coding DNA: TGTGCCAGCAGTTCCCCCGCGGGGGGGACACGGTTGTTCTACGAGCAGTACTTC.

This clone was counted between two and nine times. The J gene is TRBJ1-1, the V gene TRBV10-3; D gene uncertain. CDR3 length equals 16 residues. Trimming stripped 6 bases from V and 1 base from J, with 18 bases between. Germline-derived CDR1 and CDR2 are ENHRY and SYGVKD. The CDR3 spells CAIRPPWNFQNTEAFF. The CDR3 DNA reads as TGTGCCATCAGGCCGCCGTGGAACTTCCAGAACACTGAAGCTTTCTTT.

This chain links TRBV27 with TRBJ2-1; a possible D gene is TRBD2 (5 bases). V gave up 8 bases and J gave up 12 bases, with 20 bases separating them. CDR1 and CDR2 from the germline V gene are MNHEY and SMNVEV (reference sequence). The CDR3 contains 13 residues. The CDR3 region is CASGRPDGGSQFF. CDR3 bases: TGTGCCAGCGGCAGACCCGACGGAGGATCGCAGTTCTTC.

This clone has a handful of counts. CDR3 sequence (DNA): TGTGCCAGCAGCCCTCCTTTAGGTCGCGGGATATCCTACAATGAGCAGTTCTTC. Amino acids: CASSPPLGRGISYNEQFF. V is TRBV14 and J is TRBJ2-1; D might be TRBD2 (6 bases). Between the trimmed V and J ends, which lost 4 bases and 1 base, there was a span of 20 bases. The CDR3 contains 18 residues. In germline, CDR1 is SGHDN, CDR2 FVKESK.

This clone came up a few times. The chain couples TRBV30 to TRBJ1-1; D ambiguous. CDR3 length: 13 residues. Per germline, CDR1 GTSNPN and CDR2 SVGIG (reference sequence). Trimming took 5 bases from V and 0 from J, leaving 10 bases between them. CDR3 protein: CAWGEPLNTEAFF. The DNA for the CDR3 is TGTGCCTGGGGGGAACCTCTGAACACTGAAGCTTTCTTT. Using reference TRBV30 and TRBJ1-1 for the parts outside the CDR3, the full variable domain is SQTIHQWPATLVQPVGSPLSLECTVEGTSNPNLYWYRQAAGRGLQLLFYSVGIGQISSEVPQNLSASRPQDRQFILSSKKLLLSDSGFYLCAWGEPLNTEAFFGQGTRLTVV.

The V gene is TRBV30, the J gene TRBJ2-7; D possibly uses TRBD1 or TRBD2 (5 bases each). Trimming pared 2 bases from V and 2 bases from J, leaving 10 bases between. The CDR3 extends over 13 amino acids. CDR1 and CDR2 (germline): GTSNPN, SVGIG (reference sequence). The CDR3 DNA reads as TGTGCCTGGAGTTCACTGGGGGCCTACGAGCAGTACTTC. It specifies CAWSSLGAYEQYF.

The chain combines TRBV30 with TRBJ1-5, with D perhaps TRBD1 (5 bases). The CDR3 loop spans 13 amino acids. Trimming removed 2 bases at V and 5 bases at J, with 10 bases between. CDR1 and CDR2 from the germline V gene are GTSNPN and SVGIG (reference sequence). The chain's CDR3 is CAWSLDIYQPQHF. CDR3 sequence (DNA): TGTGCCTGGAGTCTGGACATTTATCAGCCCCAGCATTTT. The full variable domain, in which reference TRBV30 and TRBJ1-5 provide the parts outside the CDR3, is SQTIHQWPATLVQPVGSPLSLECTVEGTSNPNLYWYRQAAGRGLQLLFYSVGIGQISSEVPQNLSASRPQDRQFILSSKKLLLSDSGFYLCAWSLDIYQPQHFGDGTRLSIL.

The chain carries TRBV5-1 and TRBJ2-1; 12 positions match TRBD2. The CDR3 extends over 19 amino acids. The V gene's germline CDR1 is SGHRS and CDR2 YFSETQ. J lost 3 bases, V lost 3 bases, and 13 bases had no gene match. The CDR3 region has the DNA TGCGCCAGCAGCTCCTACTCTCAGACTAGCGGGAGTAGCTACAATGAGCAGTTCTTC. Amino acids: CASSSYSQTSGSSYNEQFF.

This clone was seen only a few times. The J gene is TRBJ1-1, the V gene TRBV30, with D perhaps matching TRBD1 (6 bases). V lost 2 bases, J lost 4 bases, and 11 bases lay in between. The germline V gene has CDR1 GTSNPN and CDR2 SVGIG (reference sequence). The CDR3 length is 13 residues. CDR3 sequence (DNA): TGTGCCTGGAGTAATAAGGGGGGCACTGAAGCTTTCTTT. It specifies CAWSNKGGTEAFF.

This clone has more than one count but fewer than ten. CDR3 residues: CSAGGVAGAFSETQYF. The DNA for the CDR3 is TGCAGCGCAGGGGGGGTAGCGGGAGCTTTCTCAGAGACCCAGTACTTC. The chain couples TRBV29-1 to TRBJ2-5; 9 bases match TRBD2. CDR3 length: 16 amino acids. V lost 7 bases and J lost 4; bases outside the gene matches: 16. Per the germline V gene, CDR1 is SQVTM and CDR2 is ANQGSEA.

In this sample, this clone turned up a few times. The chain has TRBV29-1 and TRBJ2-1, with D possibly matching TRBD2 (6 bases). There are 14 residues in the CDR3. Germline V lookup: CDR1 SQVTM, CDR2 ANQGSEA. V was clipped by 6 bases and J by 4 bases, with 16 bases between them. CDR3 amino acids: CSVPPGTHYNEQFF. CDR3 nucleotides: TGCAGCGTCCCTCCCGGGACTCATTACAATGAGCAGTTCTTC.

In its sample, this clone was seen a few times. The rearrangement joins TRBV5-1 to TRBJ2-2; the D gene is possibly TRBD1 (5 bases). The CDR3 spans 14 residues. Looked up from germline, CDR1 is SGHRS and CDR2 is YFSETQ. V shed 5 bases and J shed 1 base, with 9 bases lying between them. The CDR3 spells CASSFTGNTGELFF. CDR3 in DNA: TGCGCCAGCAGTTTTACAGGGAACACCGGGGAGCTGTTTTTT.

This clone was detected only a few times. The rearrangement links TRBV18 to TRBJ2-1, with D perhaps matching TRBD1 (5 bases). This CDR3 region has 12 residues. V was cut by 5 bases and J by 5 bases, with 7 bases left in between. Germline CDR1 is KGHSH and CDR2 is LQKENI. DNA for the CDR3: TGTGCCAGCTCATCGACAGACAATGAGCAGTTCTTC. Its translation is CASSSTDNEQFF.

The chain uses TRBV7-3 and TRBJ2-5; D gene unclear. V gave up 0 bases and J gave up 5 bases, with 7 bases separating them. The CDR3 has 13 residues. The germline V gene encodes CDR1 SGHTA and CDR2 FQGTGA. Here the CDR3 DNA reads TGTGCCAGCAGCTTAACGTTCAGGGAGACCCAGTACTTC. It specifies CASSLTFRETQYF.

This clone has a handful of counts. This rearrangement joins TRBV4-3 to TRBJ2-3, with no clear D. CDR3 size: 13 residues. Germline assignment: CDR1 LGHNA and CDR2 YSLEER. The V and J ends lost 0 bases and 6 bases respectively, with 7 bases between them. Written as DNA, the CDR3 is TGCGCCAGCAGCCAAGATTCCGGGGATACGCAGTATTTT. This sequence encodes CASSQDSGDTQYF.